The 29 T cell receptor beta chains presented below share a single source sample, sequenced in a study of blood T cell repertoires in COVID-19. Assay: immunoSEQ multiplex PCR; the TCRdb copy retains only in-frame clones and omits some. This sample yields 90,000 to 110,000 clones, of which around 86% are seen a single time; 30% to 45% belongs to the top ten. Sequences were obtained from peripheral blood. The receptors here all came from a man older than 75 with acute or convalescent COVID-19.

J is TRBJ2-4 and V is TRBV7-2; maybe TRBD2 (7 bases). There are 15 residues in the CDR3. Looked up from germline, CDR1 is SGHTA and CDR2 is FQGNSA. Trimming pared 5 bases from V and 6 bases from J, leaving 17 bases between. CDR3 protein: CASSTMGGRRNIQYF. The CDR3 DNA reads as TGTGCCAGCAGCACCATGGGGGGGCGTAGAAACATTCAGTACTTC. Supplemented by reference TRBV7-2 and TRBJ2-4, the full variable domain reads GAGVSQSPSNKVTEKGKDVELRCDPISGHTALYWYRQSLGQGLEFLIYFQGNSAPDKSGLPSDRFSAERTGGSVSTLTIQRTQQEDSAVYLCASSTMGGRRNIQYFGAGTRLSVL.

V usage is TRBV5-1 and J usage is TRBJ1-4; D is perhaps TRBD1 (5 bases). The CDR3 runs to 13 residues. The germline V gene has CDR1 SGHRS and CDR2 YFSETQ. V was cut by 5 bases and J by 3 bases, with 8 bases left in between. The CDR3 loop reads CASRGGPNEKLFF. CDR3 coding DNA: TGCGCCAGCAGGGGGGGTCCTAATGAAAAACTGTTTTTT.

The rearrangement links TRBV7-2 to TRBJ1-2; D is ambiguous. CDR1 and CDR2 from the germline V gene are SGHTA and FQGNSA. CDR3 length equals 15 residues. V lost 0 bases, J lost 7 bases, and 15 bases lay in between. In DNA, the CDR3 is TGTGCCAGCAGCTTAGCGCGAGCAGGAGGCTCTGGCTACACCTTC. Translating gives CASSLARAGGSGYTF.

The gene calls are TRBV5-1 and TRBJ1-2; 7 bases agree with TRBD1. Trimming took 2 bases from V and 8 from J; bases not matched to a gene: 3. Germline V gene data show CDR1 as SGHRS and CDR2 as YFSETQ. The CDR3 has 12 amino acids. CDR3 sequence (DNA): TGCGCCAGCAGCTTTAGGGGGCAAGGCTACACCTTC. Protein product: CASSFRGQGYTF.

This clone has only a few counts. The chain is built from TRBV14 and TRBJ1-6, with a tentative D call TRBD1 (6 bases). CDR1 is SGHDN, CDR2 FVKESK, per germline. The ends were cut back, 6 bases at V and 5 bases at J, with 14 bases in the middle. The CDR3 has 15 amino acids. Here the CDR3 reads CASSSGTHNNSPLHF. In DNA form, the CDR3 reads TGTGCCAGCAGTTCCGGGACACATAATAATTCACCCCTCCACTTT.

J is TRBJ2-5 and V is TRBV18, with D perhaps TRBD2 (6 bases). The CDR3 length is 13 residues. Germline V gives CDR1 KGHSH, CDR2 LQKENI. V was cut by 0 bases and J by 5 bases, with 7 bases left in between. CDR3 coding DNA: TGTGCCAGCTCACCACCAGGGAGGGAGACCCAGTACTTC. Protein product: CASSPPGRETQYF.

The CDR3 here is CASGTVPGLYGYTF. CDR3 DNA sequence: TGTGCCAGCGGGACTGTCCCCGGACTCTATGGCTACACCTTC. The chain couples TRBV28 to TRBJ1-2, with D possibly TRBD1 on 5 matching bases. The length of the CDR3 is 14 residues. Per the germline V gene, CDR1 is MDHEN and CDR2 is SYDVKM. V dropped 8 bases and J dropped 4 bases, with 17 bases sitting between them.

This chain links TRBV30 with TRBJ1-6, with D perhaps TRBD1 (6 bases). Germline values: CDR1 GTSNPN, CDR2 SVGIG (reference sequence). The V gene lost 2 bases and the J gene lost 0 bases, with 14 bases spanning the gap. This CDR3 has 17 residues. The CDR3 is CAWSLGGEGSYNSPLHF. The CDR3 DNA is TGTGCCTGGAGTCTAGGGGGAGAGGGCTCCTATAATTCACCCCTCCACTTT. The full variable domain, rest sourced from reference TRBV30 and TRBJ1-6, is SQTIHQWPATLVQPVGSPLSLECTVEGTSNPNLYWYRQAAGRGLQLLFYSVGIGQISSEVPQNLSASRPQDRQFILSSKKLLLSDSGFYLCAWSLGGEGSYNSPLHFGNGTRLTVT.

This sequence joins TRBV3-1 (or the pseudogene TRBV3-2) and TRBJ1-6; TRBD1 matches 9 bases. V was pared by 7 bases and J by 6 bases, with 4 bases of the junction left unmatched. Germline CDR1 and CDR2: LGHDT and YNNKEL (reference sequence). The CDR3 has 14 residues. In DNA form, the CDR3 reads TGTGCCAGCACCGACAGGGGGAGTAATTCACCCCTCCACTTT. As protein: CASTDRGSNSPLHF.

This sequence joins TRBV5-1 and TRBJ1-2; 8 bases are a match to TRBD1. CDR3 size: 15 residues. V was clipped by 5 bases and J by 4 bases; unmatched bases: 10. The germline V gene has CDR1 SGHRS and CDR2 YFSETQ. The CDR3 sequence is CASRDRADSSYGYTF. CDR3 coding DNA: TGCGCCAGCAGGGACAGGGCCGATTCCAGCTATGGCTACACCTTC.

V is TRBV5-1 and J is TRBJ1-1; D gene unclear. CDR1 is SGHRS, CDR2 YFSETQ, per germline. V dropped 4 bases and J dropped 1 base, with 11 bases sitting between them. The CDR3 loop spans 14 amino acids. This CDR3 reads CASSTRTENTEAFF. The CDR3 DNA is TGCGCCAGCAGCACCCGGACTGAGAACACTGAAGCTTTCTTT.

The chain uses TRBV18 and TRBJ1-1; no firm D call. Deletions cut 3 bases from V and 1 base from J, with 15 bases between. CDR3 length: 16 residues. The germline V gene has CDR1 KGHSH and CDR2 LQKENI. CDR3 amino acids: CASSPLGVASNTEAFF. The CDR3 coding sequence is TGTGCCAGCTCACCCCTCGGGGTGGCATCGAACACTGAAGCTTTCTTT.

About this clone itself: The sample has other DNA sequences that encode this CDR3 too. The rearrangement uses TRBV7-3 and TRBJ2-1; no clear D gene. This CDR3 has 15 residues. V dropped 4 bases and J dropped 0 bases, with 10 bases sitting between them. Germline CDR1 SGHTA, CDR2 FQGTGA. CDR3 bases: TGTGCCAGCAGCTCCTCTGCTAGCTCCTACAATGAGCAGTTCTTC. Protein product: CASSSSASSYNEQFF.

This chain uses TRBV5-1 with TRBJ1-6; 9 nucleotides agree with TRBD1. Germline V gene data show CDR1 as SGHRS and CDR2 as YFSETQ. The CDR3 loop spans 17 amino acids. V dropped 3 bases and J dropped 0; count of bases not matched to a gene: 4. The CDR3 DNA sequence: TGCGCCAGCAGCTATGGGACAGGGCGCTCCTATAATTCACCCCTCCACTTT. This encodes CASSYGTGRSYNSPLHF.

The chain couples TRBV2 to TRBJ2-3; TRBD2 agrees at 10 bases. The CDR3 is 14 residues long. Per germline, CDR1 SNHLY and CDR2 FYNNEI. V gave up 6 bases and J gave up 5 bases; unmatched junction bases: 5. The CDR3 DNA is TGTGCCAGCAGCTTTAGCGGGAGGCAAGATACGCAGTATTTT. It translates to CASSFSGRQDTQYF.

The rearrangement joins TRBV5-1 to TRBJ2-5, with 12 positions matching TRBD1. The CDR3 is 17 amino acids. Germline CDR1 reads SGHRS; CDR2 reads YFSETQ. Trimming removed 4 bases from V and 5 bases from J; junction bases left unmatched: 12. The CDR3 region has the DNA TGCGCCAGCAGCCTGGGGACAGGGGGCGCGTCTAGGGAGACCCAGTACTTC. It translates to CASSLGTGGASRETQYF.

V is TRBV28 and J is TRBJ1-1, with unresolved D. The CDR3 has 14 residues. Germline-derived CDR1 and CDR2 are MDHEN and SYDVKM. Trimming removed 5 bases from V and 3 bases from J, with 13 bases in between. The CDR3 here is CASSPAPGDTEAFF. The CDR3 nucleotides are TGTGCCAGCAGTCCCGCCCCCGGGGACACTGAAGCTTTCTTT. The entire variable domain, with the rest obtained from reference TRBV28 and TRBJ1-1, is as follows: DVKVTQSSRYLVKRTGEKVFLECVQDMDHENMFWYRQDPGLGLRLIYFSYDVKMKEKGDIPEGYSVSREKKERFSLILESASTNQTSMYLCASSPAPGDTEAFFGQGTRLTVV.

The rearrangement joins TRBV5-4 to TRBJ1-1; 7 positions agree with TRBD1. Germline CDR1 is SGHNT and CDR2 is YYREEE (reference sequence). This CDR3 has 15 amino acids. Losses at the gene ends were 0 bases for V and 1 base for J; bases not matched to a gene: 3. CDR3 sequence reads: CASSLEGARNTEAFF. The CDR3 nucleotides read TGTGCCAGCAGCTTGGAGGGGGCCCGGAACACTGAAGCTTTCTTT.

This chain connects TRBV3-1 (or the pseudogene TRBV3-2) to TRBJ1-2; 9 nucleotides agree with TRBD1. Looked up from germline, CDR1 is LGHDT and CDR2 is YNNKEL (reference sequence). This CDR3 is built from 15 residues. Trimming at V came to 5 bases and at J to 8 bases, leaving 12 bases not matched to a gene. In DNA form, the CDR3 reads TGTGCCAGCAGCTTCGCCCCGGGACAGGGTCGGGGCTACACCTTC. It translates to CASSFAPGQGRGYTF.

The chain recombines TRBV19 with TRBJ2-1, with 15 bases fitting TRBD2. J was trimmed by 8 bases and V by 9 bases; bases with no gene match: 8. CDR1 and CDR2 (germline): LNHDA, SQIVND (reference sequence). CDR3 length: 15 amino acids. CDR3: CASGLAGGPWDEQFF. In DNA form, the CDR3 reads TGTGCCAGCGGACTAGCGGGAGGGCCCTGGGATGAGCAGTTCTTC.

In its sample, this clone was seen a few times. This chain links TRBV3-1 (or the pseudogene TRBV3-2) with TRBJ2-6; D is ambiguous. With 1 base removed from V and 0 bases from J, the gap between germline ends came to 7 bases. This CDR3 is 16 amino acids long. From germline, CDR1 is LGHDT and CDR2 YNNKEL (reference sequence). Written as DNA, the CDR3 is TGTGCCAGCAGCCAAGTGGGCATCTCTGGGGCCAACGTCCTGACTTTC. Protein sequence: CASSQVGISGANVLTF.

V is TRBV6-5 and J is TRBJ2-1, with 10 bases aligning to TRBD1. V shed 4 bases and J 1 base; nucleotides not matched to a gene: 4. CDR1 MNHEY and CDR2 SVGAGI come from the germline V gene. This CDR3 is 16 amino acids long. The CDR3 nucleotides are TGTGCCAGCAGTTCGGGACAGGGGAGATCCTACAATGAGCAGTTCTTC. Its translation is CASSSGQGRSYNEQFF.

This chain joins TRBV19 and TRBJ2-4; D gene ambiguous. The germline CDR1 and CDR2 sequences are LNHDA and SQIVND (reference sequence). The ends were cut back, 3 bases at V and 0 bases at J, with 12 bases in the middle. This CDR3 comprises 16 residues. The CDR3 loop is CASSIRGAPAKNIQYF. CDR3 DNA: TGTGCCAGTAGTATCAGAGGAGCACCAGCCAAAAACATTCAGTACTTC.

The chain combines TRBV9 with TRBJ2-5; perhaps TRBD2 as D (5 bases). Germline V CDR1 and CDR2: SGDLS, YYNGEE. This CDR3 comprises 13 residues. The V end lost 4 bases, the J end lost 5 bases, and 12 bases lay between the germline ends. DNA for the CDR3: TGTGCCAGCAGCCCTATAGCGTTGGAGACCCAGTACTTC. Its protein is CASSPIALETQYF.

V and J are TRBV28 and TRBJ1-4; 7 bases line up with TRBD1. The CDR3 runs to 15 residues. Trimming took 4 bases from V and 8 from J; bases not matched to a gene: 10. Germline assignment: CDR1 MDHEN and CDR2 SYDVKM. Here the CDR3 DNA reads TGTGCCAGCAGTTCATCAGGGGGATCAAGGGAAAAACTGTTTTTT. Residues: CASSSSGGSREKLFF. The full variable domain, completed using reference TRBV28 and TRBJ1-4, is DVKVTQSSRYLVKRTGEKVFLECVQDMDHENMFWYRQDPGLGLRLIYFSYDVKMKEKGDIPEGYSVSREKKERFSLILESASTNQTSMYLCASSSSGGSREKLFFGSGTQLSVL.

This clone was counted between two and nine times. The genes are TRBV3-1 (or the pseudogene TRBV3-2) and TRBJ1-5; maybe TRBD1 (5 bases). The germline V gene encodes CDR1 LGHDT and CDR2 YNNKEL (reference sequence). With 2 bases removed from V and 0 bases from J, the gap between germline ends came to 14 bases. There are 17 residues in the CDR3. CDR3 nucleotides: TGTGCCAGCAGCCAAAGGCCCTGGGGGGGTAGCAATCAGCCCCAGCATTTT. This gives the protein CASSQRPWGGSNQPQHF.

This clone was seen only a few times. The V and J genes are TRBV2 and TRBJ1-6; TRBD1 aligns across 10 bases. The J segment lost 9 bases and the V segment lost 7 bases, leaving 3 bases of the junction unmatched. Germline V lookup: CDR1 SNHLY, CDR2 FYNNEI. This CDR3 contains 13 residues. In DNA form, the CDR3 reads TGTGCCAGCACCGGGACAGGGGTTTCACCCCTCCACTTT. Translation: CASTGTGVSPLHF.

The rearrangement uses TRBV7-3 and TRBJ1-6, with D possibly TRBD1 on 5 matching bases. This CDR3 contains 15 residues. Germline lookup yields CDR1 SGHTA and CDR2 FQGTGA. V was trimmed by 1 base and J by 7 bases, leaving 11 bases between them. The CDR3 spells CASSLNSAGNSPLHF. For the CDR3, the DNA is TGTGCCAGCAGCTTAAATTCGGCAGGGAATTCACCCCTCCACTTT.

The J gene is TRBJ1-6, the V gene TRBV7-9; D not resolved. This CDR3 spans 15 amino acids. Trimming left V 2 bases short and J 0 bases short, with 5 bases between. The germline V gene has CDR1 SEHNR and CDR2 FQNEAQ (reference sequence). CDR3 amino acids: CASSLRDSYNSPLHF. CDR3 in DNA: TGTGCCAGCAGCTTACGGGACTCCTATAATTCACCCCTCCACTTT.